This TCR beta chain was captured by sequencing in a study of vaccination and CD4 T cells after COVID-19. Study at large: Mild disease affected roughly 10 convalescent patients and severe disease one, all SARS-CoV-2 positive by nasal swab PCR. Cells were stimulated with overlapping spike peptide pools from SARS-CoV-2, HCoV-NL63, HCoV-OC43 and HCoV-229E.

This CDR3 comprises 14 residues. Germline V gives CDR1 MNHNS, CDR2 SASEGT. Trimming took off 3 bases at V and 6 bases at J, with 11 bases between the two ends. In its sample, this clonotype was seen once. Its specificity is unknown. The treatment denotes: 10-day PBMC culture with coronavirus spike peptide pools or control peptides (ViraFEST assay). Peptide pools at roughly 10 ug/ml and IL-2 at roughly 9.8 IU/ml were added to cultures of two million PBMCs per well. An Oncomine TCR Beta short-read assay was used to sequence the DNA from cultured CD4+ T cells. Investigators isolated genomic DNA from cultured CD4+ T cells. TCRdb fed the PCR reads into MiXCR, producing one record per CDR3 protein. In the table there are more than 15,000 distinct CDR3 sequences, more than 45% of which are singletons.

The sequencing input was CD4+ T cells from blood, cultured in vitro. This chain connects TRBV6-1 to TRBJ1-4; the D gene is possibly TRBD1 (6 bases). The sequence was collected from a human donor who had recovered from COVID-19. CDR3 nucleotides: TGTGCCAGCAGTGATGGGGGGGGCTATGAAAAACTGTTTTTT. As protein: CASSDGGGYEKLFF.